This record concerns one TCR beta chain sequence. It has no known antigen specificity. No clone much larger than this one lies a single base away; base qualities are absent. The identical CDR3 is also encoded by other nucleotide sequences in the sample. TCR CDR3 regions were amplified from genomic DNA by multiplex PCR using the deep immunoSEQ assay. Extracted genomic DNA from each cell subset was distributed evenly across all wells of several immunoSEQ 96-well plates, and each plate was treated as a replicate. For sorted subsets, each replicate PCR was loaded with 150 to 250 ng genomic DNA, equivalent to about 33,000 T cell genomes. Purified libraries were quantified with a Qubit 3.0 fluorometer, sized on a Bioanalyzer 2100, and re-quantified with the KAPA Library Quantification kit. Every immunoSEQ 96-well plate was sequenced on a dedicated single-read 150-cycle Illumina NextSeq 550 flow cell. Per the original workflow: Because the immunoSEQ output included only junctional sequences and no quality scores, the filtering could not be the same as the filtering used for full-length reads. Sequences were annotated with PyIR, a Python wrapper for IgBLAST v1.9, and V/J genes and CDR3 were assigned using IMGT germline references. Reads were filtered out if the reads had weak V/J assignments (E-value above 1e-6), no CDR3, stop codons, out-of-frame junctions, or ambiguous translated residues. V3J clonotypes were defined as sequences sharing an identical inferred V gene, J gene, and CDR3 amino acid sequence. The percentage overlap between two repertoires was calculated by dividing the number of shared unique clonotypes by the size of the smaller repertoire. Three approaches were used to assess repertoire richness: RTK rarefaction, the Chao1 estimator, and Recon v2.1 estimates of unobserved clonotypes. Generation probabilities were computed with OLGA for all TCRbeta clonotypes obtained by the gDNA method from four donors. Here the immuneACCESS table is served through TCRdb, limited to in-frame sequences with V and J called. Missing clones are a known gap in these copies; in checked studies unresolved V genes cover under half, and the rest lacks a known reason. V and J calls plus clone size are reproduced from that table; the DNA served to infer D and trimming. For this sample the table gives millions of clones, of which under 95% were detected only once. Under 2% of the sample lies in the top ten.

The sample is drawn from a study of shared clonotypes between healthy human individuals (dated by TCRdb to the early 2020s). Regarding the research as a whole: A couple of women and a few men aged 18 to 49 years were included in the cohort. Per donor, three plates each were used for CD4 naive and CD4 memory, two for CD8 naive, and one for CD8 memory. Blood TCR repertoires of roughly five healthy adults were deeply sequenced to estimate repertoire size and the extent of clonotype sharing between individuals. To increase sequencing depth and limit assay-specific biases, different laboratories used diverse techniques to prepare libraries and sequence TCR repertoires. Each donor's leukapheresis produced roughly between about 0.9 and 9.5 billion PBMCs.

The CDR3 starts with the cysteine, ends with the phenylalanine, and has 13 residues. The entry retains the CDR3 DNA only, 39 bases that are in frame from base 1. V was cut back by 1 base and J by 6 bases, leaving a gap of 6 bases between them. Via the germline V gene, CDR1 is SGHTA and CDR2 FQGNSA. CD8 naive samples consisted of CD45RO-negative cells that were positively selected for CCR7, yielding a CD45RA+CCR7+ population without TemRA cells. The donors were healthy, HIV-negative adults with no recently reported acute infections or vaccinations. Every donor was a Caucasian adult residing in Nashville, Tennessee, USA. Blood was obtained by leukapheresis, after which PBMCs were separated by Ficoll-Histopaque density gradient centrifugation and cryopreserved in liquid nitrogen vapor phase. Analytical flow cytometry was used to check the purity and quantity of every magnetically sorted T cell population. From each sorted fraction, genomic DNA was isolated and quantified by UV absorbance on a Nanodrop 2000c.

Broader findings and caveats from the paper: Larger estimated clonotype richness was generally found for naive subsets than for memory subsets. Roughly 5% of naive CD4, roughly 3.5% of naive CD8, roughly 2.4% of memory CD4, and about 0.4% of memory CD8 clonotypes were shared across a few donors. Even with the large sequencing depth, rarefaction of the sorted-subset datasets indicated that sequencing was incomplete. Because the study included a small number of donors, the genetic and exposure-history diversity represented was limited. Based on pairwise subsampling, the degree of clonotype sharing among donors was expected to be affected by sequencing depth. Sampling was limited to blood, and TCR repertoires in tissue likely differ from TCR repertoires in blood. Higher generation probabilities were observed for clonotypes shared by all four sorted-subset donors than for non-shared clonotypes.

The rearranged chain carries TRBV7-2 and TRBJ2-2, with no reliable assignment of the D segment. This clonotype was sampled from a man between 18 and 35 years old in good health. Some clones in this sample may be carry-over from other donors' samples. The specimen was naive CD8+ T cells from PBMCs. Per the publication, the cell subset or site label means: CD45RA+CCR7+. This receptor carries the CDR3 CASSLVSPGELFF. The DNA sequence is TGTGCCAGCAGCTTAGTATCCCCCGGGGAGCTGTTTTTT.